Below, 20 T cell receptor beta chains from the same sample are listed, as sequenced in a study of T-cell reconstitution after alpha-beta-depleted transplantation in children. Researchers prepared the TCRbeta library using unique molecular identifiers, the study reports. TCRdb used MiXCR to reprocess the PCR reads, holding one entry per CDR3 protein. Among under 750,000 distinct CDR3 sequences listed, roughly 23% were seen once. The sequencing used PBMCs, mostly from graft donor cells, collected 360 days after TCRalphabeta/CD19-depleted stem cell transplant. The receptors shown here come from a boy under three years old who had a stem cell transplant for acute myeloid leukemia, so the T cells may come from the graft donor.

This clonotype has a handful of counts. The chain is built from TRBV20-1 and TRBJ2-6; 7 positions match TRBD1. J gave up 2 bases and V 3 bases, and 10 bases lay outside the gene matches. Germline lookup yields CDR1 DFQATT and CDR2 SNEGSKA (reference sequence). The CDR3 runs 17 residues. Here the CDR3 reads CSARAGGQVPGANVLTF. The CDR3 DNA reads TGCAGTGCTAGGGCAGGCGGACAGGTTCCTGGGGCCAACGTCCTGACTTTC.

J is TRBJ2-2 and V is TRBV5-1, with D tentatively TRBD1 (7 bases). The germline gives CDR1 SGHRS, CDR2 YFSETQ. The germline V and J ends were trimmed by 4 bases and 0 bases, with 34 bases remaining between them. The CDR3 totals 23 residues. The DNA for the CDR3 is TGCGCCAGCAGCCCCACCGGGACAGTGAATTTTACACGGGGGACCACGAACACCGGGGAGCTGTTTTTT. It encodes CASSPTGTVNFTRGTTNTGELFF.

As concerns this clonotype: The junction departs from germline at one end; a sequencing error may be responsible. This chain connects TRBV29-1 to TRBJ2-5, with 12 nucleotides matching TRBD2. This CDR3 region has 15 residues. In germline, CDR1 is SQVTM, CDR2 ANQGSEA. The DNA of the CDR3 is TGCAGCGTTGGACTAGCGGGGGCGATACAAGAGGCCCAGTACTTC. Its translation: CSVGLAGAIQEAQYF.

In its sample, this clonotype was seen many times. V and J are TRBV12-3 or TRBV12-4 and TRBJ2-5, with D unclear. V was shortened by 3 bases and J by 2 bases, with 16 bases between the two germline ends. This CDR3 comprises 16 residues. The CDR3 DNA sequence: TGTGCCAGCAGTTTTTGGACCGGACCCGCTCAAGAGACCCAGTACTTC. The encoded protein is CASSFWTGPAQETQYF.

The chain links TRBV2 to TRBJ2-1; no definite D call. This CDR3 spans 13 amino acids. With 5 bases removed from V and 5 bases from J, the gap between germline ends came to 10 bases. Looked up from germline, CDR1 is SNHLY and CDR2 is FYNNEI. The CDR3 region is CASSPHEHNEQFF. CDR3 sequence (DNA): TGTGCCAGCAGTCCGCACGAACACAATGAGCAGTTCTTC.

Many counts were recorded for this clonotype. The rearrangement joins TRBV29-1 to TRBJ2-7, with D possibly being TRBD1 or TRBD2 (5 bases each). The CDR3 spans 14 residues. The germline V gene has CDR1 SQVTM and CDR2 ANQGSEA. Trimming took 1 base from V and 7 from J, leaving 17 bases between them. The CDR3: CSVEGLGRAREQYF. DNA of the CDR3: TGCAGCGTTGAAGGTTTGGGACGGGCGAGAGAGCAGTACTTC.

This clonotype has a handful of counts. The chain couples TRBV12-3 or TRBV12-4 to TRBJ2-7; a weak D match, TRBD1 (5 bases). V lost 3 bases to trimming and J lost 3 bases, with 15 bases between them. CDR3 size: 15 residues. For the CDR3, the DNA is TGTGCCAGCAGTTTGGGGCAGGGCGAATTCTACGAGCAGTACTTC. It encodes CASSLGQGEFYEQYF.

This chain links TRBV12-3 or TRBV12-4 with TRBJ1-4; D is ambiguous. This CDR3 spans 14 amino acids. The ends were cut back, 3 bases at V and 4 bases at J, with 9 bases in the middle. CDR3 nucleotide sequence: TGTGCCAGCAGTTTGCGCCCATTTAATGAAAAACTGTTTTTT. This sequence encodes CASSLRPFNEKLFF.

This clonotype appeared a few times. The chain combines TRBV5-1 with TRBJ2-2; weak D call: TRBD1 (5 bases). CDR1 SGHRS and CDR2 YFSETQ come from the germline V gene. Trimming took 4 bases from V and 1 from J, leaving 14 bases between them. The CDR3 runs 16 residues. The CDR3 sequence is CASSPRAGLNTGELFF. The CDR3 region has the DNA TGCGCCAGCAGCCCCAGGGCAGGATTGAACACCGGGGAGCTGTTTTTT.

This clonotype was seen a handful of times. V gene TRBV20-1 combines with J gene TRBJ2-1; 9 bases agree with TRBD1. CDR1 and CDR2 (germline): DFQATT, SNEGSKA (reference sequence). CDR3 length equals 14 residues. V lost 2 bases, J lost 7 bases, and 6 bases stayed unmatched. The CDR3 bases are TGCAGTGCTAGACAAACAGGGGGCGGGAATGAGCAGTTCTTC. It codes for CSARQTGGGNEQFF.

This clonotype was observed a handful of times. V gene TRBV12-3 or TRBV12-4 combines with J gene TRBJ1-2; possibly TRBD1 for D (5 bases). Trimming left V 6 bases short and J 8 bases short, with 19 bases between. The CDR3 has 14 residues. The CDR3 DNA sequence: TGTGCCAGCAGGACCGTATTTGGGACCGGAGGCTACACCTTC. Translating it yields CASRTVFGTGGYTF.

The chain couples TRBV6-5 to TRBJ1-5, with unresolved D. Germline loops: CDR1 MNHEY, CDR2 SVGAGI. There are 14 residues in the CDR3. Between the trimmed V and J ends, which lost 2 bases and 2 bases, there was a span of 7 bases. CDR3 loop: CASSYRVGNQPQHF. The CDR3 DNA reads TGTGCCAGCAGTTACAGGGTGGGCAATCAGCCCCAGCATTTT.

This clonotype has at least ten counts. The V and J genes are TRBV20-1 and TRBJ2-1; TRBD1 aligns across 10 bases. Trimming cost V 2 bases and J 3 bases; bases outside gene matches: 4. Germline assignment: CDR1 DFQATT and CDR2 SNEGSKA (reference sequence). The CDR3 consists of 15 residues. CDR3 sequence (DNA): TGCAGTGCTAGACACGGACAGGGGGACTACAATGAGCAGTTCTTC. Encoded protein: CSARHGQGDYNEQFF.

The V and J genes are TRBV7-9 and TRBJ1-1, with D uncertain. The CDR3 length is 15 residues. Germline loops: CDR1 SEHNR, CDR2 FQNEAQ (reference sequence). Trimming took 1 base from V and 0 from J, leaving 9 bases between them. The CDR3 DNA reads TGTGCCAGCAGCTTAGGAGCCTCCGTGAACACTGAAGCTTTCTTT. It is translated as CASSLGASVNTEAFF.

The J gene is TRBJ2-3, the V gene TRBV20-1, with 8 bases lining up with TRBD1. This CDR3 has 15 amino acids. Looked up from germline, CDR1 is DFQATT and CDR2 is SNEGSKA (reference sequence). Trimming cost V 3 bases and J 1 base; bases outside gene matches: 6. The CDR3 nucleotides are TGCAGTGCTAGGGGGTGGGGACAGGGCACAGATACGCAGTATTTT. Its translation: CSARGWGQGTDTQYF.

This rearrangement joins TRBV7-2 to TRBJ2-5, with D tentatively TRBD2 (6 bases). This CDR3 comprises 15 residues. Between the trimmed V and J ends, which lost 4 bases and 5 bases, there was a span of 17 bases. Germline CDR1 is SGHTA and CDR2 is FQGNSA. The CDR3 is CASSSLGGVRETQYF. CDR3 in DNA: TGTGCCAGCAGCTCCTTAGGAGGGGTAAGGGAGACCCAGTACTTC.

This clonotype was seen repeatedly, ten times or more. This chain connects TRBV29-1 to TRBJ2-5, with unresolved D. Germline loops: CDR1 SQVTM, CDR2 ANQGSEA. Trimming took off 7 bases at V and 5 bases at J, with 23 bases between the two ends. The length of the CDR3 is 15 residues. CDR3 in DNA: TGCAGCGCACAAAGGGTCCCGAATCAACGGGAGACCCAGTACTTC. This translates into CSAQRVPNQRETQYF.

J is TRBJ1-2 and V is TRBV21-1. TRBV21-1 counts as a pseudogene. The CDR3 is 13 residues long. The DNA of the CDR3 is TGTGCCAGCAGCAATTCTACTTCATATGGCTACACCTTC. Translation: CASSNSTSYGYTF.

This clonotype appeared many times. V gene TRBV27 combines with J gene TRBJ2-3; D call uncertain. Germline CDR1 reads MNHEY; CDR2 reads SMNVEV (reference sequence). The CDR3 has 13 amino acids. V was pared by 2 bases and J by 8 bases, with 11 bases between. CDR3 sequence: CASSLGVLATQYF. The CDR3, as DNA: TGTGCCAGCAGTTTAGGAGTGCTCGCTACGCAGTATTTT.

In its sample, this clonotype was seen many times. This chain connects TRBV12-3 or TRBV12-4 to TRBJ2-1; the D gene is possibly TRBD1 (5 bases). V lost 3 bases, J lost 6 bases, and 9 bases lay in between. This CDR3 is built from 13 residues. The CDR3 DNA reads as TGTGCCAGCAGTTTTGTGGGGCTCAATGAGCAGTTCTTC. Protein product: CASSFVGLNEQFF.